This passage covers 22 T cell receptor beta chains from one sample sequenced in a study of T cells in pancreatic ductal adenocarcinoma. Clones were sequenced by immunoSEQ multiplex PCR, and TCRdb holds only the in-frame ones, with some missing. This sample yields about 12,000 clones, of which roughly 90% are seen a single time; 18% belongs to the top ten. Surgery without prior neoadjuvant therapy was the treatment of the selected pancreatic ductal adenocarcinoma patients. Material for sequencing was PBMCs. Every receptor here comes from a human donor with pancreatic ductal adenocarcinoma.

The CDR3 is CASSSPTGGRGNTIYF. CDR3 coding DNA: TGTGCCAGCAGCTCCCCCACAGGGGGCAGAGGAAACACCATATATTTT. The rearrangement joins TRBV7-9 to TRBJ1-3; 9 bases match TRBD1. After removal of 4 bases from V and 4 bases from J, the junction contained 8 bases not matched to a gene. The CDR3 runs 16 residues. Germline CDR1 SEHNR, CDR2 FQNEAQ (reference sequence). The full variable domain, its missing parts supplied by reference TRBV7-9 and TRBJ1-3, is DTGVSQNPRHKITKRGQNVTFRCDPISEHNRLYWYRQTLGQGPEFLTYFQNEAQLEKSRLLSDRFSAERPKGSFSTLEIQRTEQGDSAMYLCASSSPTGGRGNTIYFGEGSWLTVV.

J is TRBJ2-5 and V is TRBV5-1; D is undetermined. Germline-derived CDR1 and CDR2 are SGHRS and YFSETQ. Trimming removed 6 bases at V and 2 bases at J, with 5 bases between. CDR3 length equals 11 residues. The CDR3 reads CASKTQETQYF. The CDR3 nucleotides read TGCGCCAGCAAAACTCAAGAGACCCAGTACTTC.

This clone was recorded only once. The chain employs TRBV2 and TRBJ1-1; TRBD1 might be the D (6 bases). Germline V gene data show CDR1 as SNHLY and CDR2 as FYNNEI. This CDR3 spans 14 amino acids. V gave up 4 bases and J gave up 5 bases, with 14 bases separating them. Written as DNA, the CDR3 is TGTGCCAGCAGTGCTACAGGGATAGGAACTGAAGCTTTCTTT. Translation gives CASSATGIGTEAFF.

The rearrangement joins TRBV7-8 to TRBJ2-7, with 7 bases lining up with TRBD2. V trimming: 2 bases; J trimming: 3 bases; junction bases outside the gene matches: 10. Germline V gene lookup returns CDR1 SGHVS and CDR2 FQNEAQ. The CDR3 has 16 amino acids. CDR3 in amino acids: CASSLPAASGNYEQYF. Written as DNA, the CDR3 is TGTGCCAGCAGCTTACCTGCCGCTAGCGGAAACTACGAGCAGTACTTC.

The chain recombines TRBV7-7 with TRBJ2-1, with D perhaps TRBD1 (5 bases). Deletions cut 6 bases from V and 5 bases from J, with 14 bases between. Germline lookup yields CDR1 SSHAT and CDR2 FNYEAQ (reference sequence). CDR3 length: 14 amino acids. The CDR3 DNA reads as TGTGCCAGCAGTCGGACATTTACGAACAATGAGCAGTTCTTC. Its translation is CASSRTFTNNEQFF.

The chain combines TRBV7-9 with TRBJ2-2; D assignment may be TRBD1 or TRBD2 (5 bases each). Trimming removed 5 bases from V and 4 bases from J, with 17 bases in between. Germline V CDR1 and CDR2: SEHNR, FQNEAQ (reference sequence). CDR3 length: 16 residues. The CDR3 region has the DNA TGTGCCAGCAGCCCCTACTCCGGTGGGGGCACCGGGGAGCTGTTTTTT. It is translated as CASSPYSGGGTGELFF. The full variable domain, rest sourced from reference TRBV7-9 and TRBJ2-2, is DTGVSQNPRHKITKRGQNVTFRCDPISEHNRLYWYRQTLGQGPEFLTYFQNEAQLEKSRLLSDRFSAERPKGSFSTLEIQRTEQGDSAMYLCASSPYSGGGTGELFFGEGSRLTVL.

The chain combines TRBV7-9 with TRBJ2-5; D is uncertain. The CDR3 consists of 14 residues. V lost 5 bases and J 1 base, leaving 11 bases between the germline ends. The germline gives CDR1 SEHNR, CDR2 FQNEAQ (reference sequence). The CDR3 sequence: CASSQDRVQETQYF. The DNA for the CDR3 is TGTGCCAGCAGCCAGGACCGAGTCCAAGAGACCCAGTACTTC.

The chain carries TRBV19 and TRBJ1-4, with D possibly TRBD1 on 6 matching bases. Germline values: CDR1 LNHDA, CDR2 SQIVND (reference sequence). The CDR3 totals 15 residues. Trimming removed 11 bases from V and 0 bases from J, with 16 bases in between. CDR3 coding DNA: TGTGCCGTCTCCGGGACAAGTGCAACTAATGAAAAACTGTTTTTT. Its translation: CAVSGTSATNEKLFF.

V is TRBV5-6 and J is TRBJ2-2; D gene ambiguous. CDR1 is SGHDT, CDR2 YYEEEE, per germline. The length of the CDR3 is 14 residues. V lost 1 base, J lost 4 bases, and 8 bases lay in between. The CDR3 loop reads CASSLPVGTGELFF. The CDR3 DNA reads TGTGCCAGCAGCTTGCCCGTGGGCACCGGGGAGCTGTTTTTT.

The rearrangement joins TRBV18 to TRBJ1-1; D perhaps matches TRBD1 (6 bases). Trimming pared 5 bases from V and 3 bases from J, leaving 10 bases between. Germline V lookup: CDR1 KGHSH, CDR2 LQKENI. The CDR3 has 13 amino acids. The CDR3 DNA reads as TGTGCCAGCTCATCAGGGGCGGACACTGAAGCTTTCTTT. Its protein is CASSSGADTEAFF.

The V gene is TRBV9, the J gene TRBJ1-4; D possibly corresponds to TRBD1 (6 bases). The CDR3 totals 15 residues. Trimming took 2 bases from V and 5 from J, leaving 13 bases between them. CDR1 and CDR2 (germline): SGDLS, YYNGEE. The CDR3 bases are TGTGCCAGCAGCGTGGATGGGACACGGAATGAAAAACTGTTTTTT. It yields the protein CASSVDGTRNEKLFF.

This clone has only a few counts. The chain has TRBV27 and TRBJ1-5; D call uncertain. Germline CDR1 reads MNHEY; CDR2 reads SMNVEV (reference sequence). The CDR3 runs to 14 residues. Trimming left V 5 bases short and J 0 bases short, with 8 bases between. As DNA, the CDR3 is TGTGCCAGCAGTCCCGTCTATAGCAATCAGCCCCAGCATTTT. This encodes CASSPVYSNQPQHF.

Only one count was recorded for this clone. The rearrangement joins TRBV5-5 to TRBJ2-7, with a possible D match to TRBD1 (5 bases). The CDR3 runs to 15 residues. Germline V gene lookup returns CDR1 SGHKS and CDR2 YYEKEE (reference sequence). V was pared by 1 base and J by 0 bases, with 11 bases between. The CDR3 DNA is TGTGCCAGCAGCTTGACAGGTTCTCACTCCTACGAGCAGTACTTC. This sequence encodes CASSLTGSHSYEQYF.

This clone was observed once. The chain couples TRBV5-5 to TRBJ2-5; 7 positions match TRBD2. This CDR3 has 17 amino acids. The V gene's germline CDR1 is SGHKS and CDR2 YYEKEE (reference sequence). Trimming at V came to 2 bases and at J to 2 bases, leaving 12 bases not matched to a gene. The CDR3 loop is CASSLAPEAGTQETQYF. The CDR3 coding sequence is TGTGCCAGCAGCTTAGCCCCCGAAGCGGGAACACAAGAGACCCAGTACTTC.

This rearrangement joins TRBV5-1 to TRBJ1-1, with 8 bases aligning to TRBD1. The CDR3 loop spans 16 amino acids. Trimming at V came to 4 bases and at J to 5 bases, leaving 13 bases not matched to a gene. The V gene's germline CDR1 is SGHRS and CDR2 YFSETQ. CDR3 sequence: CASSLDRVLMGTEAFF. CDR3 sequence (DNA): TGCGCCAGCAGCCTGGACAGGGTTCTTATGGGGACTGAAGCTTTCTTT.

The CDR3 region is CASSLDGRGGDEQFF. CDR3 DNA sequence: TGTGCCAGCAGCTTAGACGGGCGGGGGGGAGATGAGCAGTTCTTC. V and J are TRBV11-2 and TRBJ2-1; TRBD2 aligns across 9 bases. Germline V lookup: CDR1 SGHAT, CDR2 FQNNGV. The ends lost 0 bases at V and 8 bases at J; junction bases unmatched: 5. CDR3 length equals 15 residues.

V usage is TRBV6-1 and J usage is TRBJ1-4; D possibly corresponds to TRBD1 (5 bases). V dropped 3 bases and J dropped 7 bases, with 9 bases sitting between them. CDR1 and CDR2 (germline): MNHNS, SASEGT. The length of the CDR3 is 13 residues. Here the CDR3 DNA reads TGTGCCAGCAGTGAGGGACGGGGTGAAAAACTGTTTTTT. Translation: CASSEGRGEKLFF.

The rearrangement links TRBV7-2 to TRBJ1-2; no definite D call. V was cut by 1 base and J by 2 bases, with 11 bases left in between. CDR1 is SGHTA, CDR2 FQGNSA, per germline. The CDR3 runs to 15 residues. This chain's CDR3 is CASSLVGAGNYGYTF. CDR3 sequence (DNA): TGTGCCAGCAGCTTAGTAGGTGCGGGGAACTATGGCTACACCTTC.

This chain uses TRBV11-2 with TRBJ2-1; D uncertain. In germline, CDR1 is SGHAT, CDR2 FQNNGV. Trimming pared 4 bases from V and 0 bases from J, leaving 10 bases between. There are 15 residues in the CDR3. The CDR3 here is CASSSTGSSYNEQFF. CDR3 bases: TGTGCCAGCAGCTCGACTGGAAGCTCCTACAATGAGCAGTTCTTC.

The chain is built from TRBV7-2 and TRBJ2-5, with unresolved D. V shed 6 bases and J shed 3 bases, with 8 bases lying between them. Germline CDR1 reads SGHTA; CDR2 reads FQGNSA. This CDR3 is 12 amino acids long. The CDR3 sequence is CASRHMEETQYF. The DNA of the CDR3 is TGTGCCAGCAGACACATGGAAGAGACCCAGTACTTC.

The chain couples TRBV7-2 to TRBJ1-5, with 9 nucleotides matching TRBD1. The CDR3 covers 18 residues. V lost 1 base, J lost 0 bases, and 7 bases stayed unmatched. The germline gives CDR1 SGHTA, CDR2 FQGNSA. The chain's CDR3 is CASSLEGTGYHSNQPQHF. CDR3 sequence (DNA): TGTGCCAGCAGCTTAGAGGGGACAGGGTACCATAGCAATCAGCCCCAGCATTTT.

The rearrangement links TRBV28 to TRBJ2-3, with no clear D. Germline loops: CDR1 MDHEN, CDR2 SYDVKM. This CDR3 spans 15 amino acids. The V end was cut by 4 bases, the J end by 2 bases, with 13 bases between. The CDR3: CASSYPSELTDTQYF. The CDR3 nucleotides read TGTGCCAGCAGTTACCCCTCGGAGCTCACAGATACGCAGTATTTT.